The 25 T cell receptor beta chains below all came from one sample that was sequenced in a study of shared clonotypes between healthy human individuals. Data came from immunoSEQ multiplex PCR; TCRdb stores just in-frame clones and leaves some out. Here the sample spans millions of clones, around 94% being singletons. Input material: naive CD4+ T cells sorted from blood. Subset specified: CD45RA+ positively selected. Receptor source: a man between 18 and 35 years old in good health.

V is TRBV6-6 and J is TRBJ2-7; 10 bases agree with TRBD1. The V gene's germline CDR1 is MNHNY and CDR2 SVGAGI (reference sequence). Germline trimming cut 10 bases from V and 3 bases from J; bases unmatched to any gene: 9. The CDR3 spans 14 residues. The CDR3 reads CATRPGQGIYEQYF. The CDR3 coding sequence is TGTGCCACCCGTCCGGGACAGGGGATCTACGAGCAGTACTTC.

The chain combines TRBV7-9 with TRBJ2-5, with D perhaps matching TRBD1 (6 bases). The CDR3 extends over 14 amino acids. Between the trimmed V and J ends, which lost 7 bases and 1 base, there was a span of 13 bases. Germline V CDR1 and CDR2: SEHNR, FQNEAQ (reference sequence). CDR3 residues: CASTLTGLQETQYF. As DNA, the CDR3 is TGTGCCAGCACACTTACAGGGCTCCAAGAGACCCAGTACTTC.

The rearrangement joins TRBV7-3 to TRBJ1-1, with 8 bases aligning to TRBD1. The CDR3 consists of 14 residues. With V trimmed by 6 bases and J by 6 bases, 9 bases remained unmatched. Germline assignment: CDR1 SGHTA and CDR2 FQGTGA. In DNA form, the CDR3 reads TGTGCCAGCAGTTTACAGGGGGGAGACTCTGAAGCTTTCTTT. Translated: CASSLQGGDSEAFF. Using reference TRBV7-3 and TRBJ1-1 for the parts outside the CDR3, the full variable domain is GAGVSQTPSNKVTEKGKYVELRCDPISGHTALYWYRQSLGQGPEFLIYFQGTGAADDSGLPNDRFFAVRPEGSVSTLKIQRTERGDSAVYLCASSLQGGDSEAFFGQGTRLTVV.

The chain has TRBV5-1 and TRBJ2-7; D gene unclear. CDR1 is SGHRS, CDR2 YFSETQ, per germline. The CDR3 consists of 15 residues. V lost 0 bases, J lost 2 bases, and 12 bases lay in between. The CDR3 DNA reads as TGCGCCAGCAGCTTGGTGCTCCACGGAACCTACGAGCAGTACTTC. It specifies CASSLVLHGTYEQYF.

This chain's CDR3 is CAISEQSAGPLHF. DNA of the CDR3: TGTGCCATCAGTGAGCAGTCAGCAGGACCCCTCCACTTT. V usage is TRBV10-3 and J usage is TRBJ1-6; no firm D call. The CDR3 extends over 13 amino acids. Germline CDR1 ENHRY, CDR2 SYGVKD. V lost 2 bases and J lost 12, with 11 bases in between.

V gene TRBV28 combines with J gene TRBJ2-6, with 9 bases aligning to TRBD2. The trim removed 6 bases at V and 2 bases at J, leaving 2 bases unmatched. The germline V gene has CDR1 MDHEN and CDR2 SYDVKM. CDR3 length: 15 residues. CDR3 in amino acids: CASRGGGAGANVLTF. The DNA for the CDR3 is TGTGCCAGCAGAGGCGGGGGGGCTGGGGCCAACGTCCTGACTTTC.

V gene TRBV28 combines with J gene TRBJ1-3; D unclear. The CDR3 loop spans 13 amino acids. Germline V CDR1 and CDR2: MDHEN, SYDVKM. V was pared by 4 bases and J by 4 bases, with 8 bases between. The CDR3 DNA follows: TGTGCCAGCAGTTGGAGGGCCGGAAACACCATATATTTT. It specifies CASSWRAGNTIYF.

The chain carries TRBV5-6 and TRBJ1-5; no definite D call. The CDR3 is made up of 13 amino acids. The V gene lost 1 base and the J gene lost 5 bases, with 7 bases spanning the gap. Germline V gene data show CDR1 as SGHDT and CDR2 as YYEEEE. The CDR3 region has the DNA TGTGCCAGCAGCTTGAAGGGTGATCAGCCCCAGCATTTT. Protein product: CASSLKGDQPQHF.

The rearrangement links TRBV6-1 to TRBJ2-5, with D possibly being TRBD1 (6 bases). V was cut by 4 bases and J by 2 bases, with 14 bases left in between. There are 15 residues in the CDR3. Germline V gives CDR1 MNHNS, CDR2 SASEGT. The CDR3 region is CASSAVQGIQETQYF. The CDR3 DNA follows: TGTGCCAGCAGTGCTGTTCAGGGGATTCAAGAGACCCAGTACTTC.

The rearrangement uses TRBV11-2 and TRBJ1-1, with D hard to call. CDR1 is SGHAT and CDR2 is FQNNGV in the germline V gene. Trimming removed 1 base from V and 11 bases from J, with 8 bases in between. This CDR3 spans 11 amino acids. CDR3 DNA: TGTGCCAGCAGCTTAGTTCACGTGGCTTTCTTT. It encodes CASSLVHVAFF.

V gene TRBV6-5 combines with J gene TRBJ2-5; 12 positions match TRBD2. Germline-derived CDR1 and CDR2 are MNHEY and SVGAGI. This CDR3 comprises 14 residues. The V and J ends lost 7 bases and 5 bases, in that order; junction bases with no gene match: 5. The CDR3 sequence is CASMTSGSRETQYF. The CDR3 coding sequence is TGTGCCAGCATGACTAGCGGGAGCCGGGAGACCCAGTACTTC.

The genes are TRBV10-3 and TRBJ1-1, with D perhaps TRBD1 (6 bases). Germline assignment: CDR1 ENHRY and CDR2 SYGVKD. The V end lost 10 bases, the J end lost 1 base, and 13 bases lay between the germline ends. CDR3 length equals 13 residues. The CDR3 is CATQDSPNTEAFF. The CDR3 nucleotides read TGTGCCACCCAGGACAGTCCGAACACTGAAGCTTTCTTT.

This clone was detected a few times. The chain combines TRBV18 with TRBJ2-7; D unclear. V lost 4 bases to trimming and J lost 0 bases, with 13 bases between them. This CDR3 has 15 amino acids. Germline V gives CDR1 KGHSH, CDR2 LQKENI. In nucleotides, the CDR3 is TGTGCCAGCTCACGAGCATCCTCAAGCTCCTACGAGCAGTACTTC. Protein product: CASSRASSSSYEQYF.

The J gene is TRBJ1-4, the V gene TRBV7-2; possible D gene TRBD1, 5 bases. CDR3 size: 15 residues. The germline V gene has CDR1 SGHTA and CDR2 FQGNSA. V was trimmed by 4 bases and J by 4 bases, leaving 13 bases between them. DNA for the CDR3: TGTGCCAGCAGCTCTATGGCCGGGGGTAATGAAAAACTGTTTTTT. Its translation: CASSSMAGGNEKLFF.

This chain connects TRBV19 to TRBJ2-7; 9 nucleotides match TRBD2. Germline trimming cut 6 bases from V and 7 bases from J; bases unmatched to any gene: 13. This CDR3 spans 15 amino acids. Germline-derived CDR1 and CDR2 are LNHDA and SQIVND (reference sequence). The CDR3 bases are TGTGCCAGTAGCACGGCGGTTAGCGGGAGTCAAGAGCAGTACTTC. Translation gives CASSTAVSGSQEQYF.

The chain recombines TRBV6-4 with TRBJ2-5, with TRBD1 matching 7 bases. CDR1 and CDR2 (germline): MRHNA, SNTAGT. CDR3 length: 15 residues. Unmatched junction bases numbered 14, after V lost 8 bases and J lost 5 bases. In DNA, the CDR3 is TGTGCCAGCTCACTGACAGGGACGAAAAGGGAGACCCAGTACTTC. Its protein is CASSLTGTKRETQYF.

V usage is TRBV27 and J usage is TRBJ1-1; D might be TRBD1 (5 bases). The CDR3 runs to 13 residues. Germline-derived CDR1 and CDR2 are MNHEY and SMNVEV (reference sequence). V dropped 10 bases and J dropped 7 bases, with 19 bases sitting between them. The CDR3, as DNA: TGTGCCACCCGAGAGGCAGGGCGGAATGAAGCTTTCTTT. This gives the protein CATREAGRNEAFF.

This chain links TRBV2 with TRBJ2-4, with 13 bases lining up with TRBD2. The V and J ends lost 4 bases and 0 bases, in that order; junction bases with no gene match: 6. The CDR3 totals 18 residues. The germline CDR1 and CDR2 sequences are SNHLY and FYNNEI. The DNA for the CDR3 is TGTGCCAGCAGTGCAATACTAGCGGGAGGGACAGCCAAAAACATTCAGTACTTC. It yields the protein CASSAILAGGTAKNIQYF.

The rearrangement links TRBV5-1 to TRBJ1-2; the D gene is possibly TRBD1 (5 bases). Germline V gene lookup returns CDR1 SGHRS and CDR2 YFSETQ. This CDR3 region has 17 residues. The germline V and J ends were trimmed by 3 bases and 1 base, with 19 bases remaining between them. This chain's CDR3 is CASSSYFLTGGNYGYTF. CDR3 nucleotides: TGCGCCAGCAGCTCGTACTTTTTAACCGGGGGTAACTATGGCTACACCTTC.

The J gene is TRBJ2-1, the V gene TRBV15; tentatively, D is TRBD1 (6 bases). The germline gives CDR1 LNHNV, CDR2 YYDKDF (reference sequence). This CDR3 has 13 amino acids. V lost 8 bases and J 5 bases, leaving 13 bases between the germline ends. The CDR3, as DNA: TGTGCCACCCAACACAGGGACAACAATGAGCAGTTCTTC. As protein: CATQHRDNNEQFF.

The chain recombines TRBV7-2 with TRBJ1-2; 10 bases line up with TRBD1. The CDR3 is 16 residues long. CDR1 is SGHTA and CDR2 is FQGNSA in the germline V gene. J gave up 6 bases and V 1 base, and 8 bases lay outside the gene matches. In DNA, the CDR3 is TGTGCCAGCAGCTTAGTTTCAGGACAGGGGGATGATGGCTACACCTTC. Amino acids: CASSLVSGQGDDGYTF.

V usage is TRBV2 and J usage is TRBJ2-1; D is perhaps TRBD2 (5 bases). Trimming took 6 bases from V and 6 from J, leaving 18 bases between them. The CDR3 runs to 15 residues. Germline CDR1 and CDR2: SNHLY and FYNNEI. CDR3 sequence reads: CASRDLRESFNEQFF. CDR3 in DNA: TGTGCCAGCAGGGATTTGAGGGAGTCTTTCAATGAGCAGTTCTTC. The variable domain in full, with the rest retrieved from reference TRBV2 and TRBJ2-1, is EPEVTQTPSHQVTQMGQEVILRCVPISNHLYFYWYRQILGQKVEFLVSFYNNEISEKSEIFDDQFSVERPDGSNFTLKIRSTKLEDSAMYFCASRDLRESFNEQFFGPGTRLTVL.

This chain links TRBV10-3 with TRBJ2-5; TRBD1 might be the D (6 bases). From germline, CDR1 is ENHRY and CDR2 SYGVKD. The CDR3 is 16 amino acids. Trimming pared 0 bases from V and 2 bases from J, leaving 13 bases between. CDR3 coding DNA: TGTGCCATCAGTGAGTCGGCGGGTCAGGGGCAAGAGACCCAGTACTTC. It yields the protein CAISESAGQGQETQYF.

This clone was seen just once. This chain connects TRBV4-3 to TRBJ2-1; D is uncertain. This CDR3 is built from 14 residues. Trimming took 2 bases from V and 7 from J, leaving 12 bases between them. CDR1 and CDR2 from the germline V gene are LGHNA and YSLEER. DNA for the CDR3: TGCGCCAGCAGCCAATTTACTCGAGGTAATGAGCAGTTCTTC. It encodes CASSQFTRGNEQFF.

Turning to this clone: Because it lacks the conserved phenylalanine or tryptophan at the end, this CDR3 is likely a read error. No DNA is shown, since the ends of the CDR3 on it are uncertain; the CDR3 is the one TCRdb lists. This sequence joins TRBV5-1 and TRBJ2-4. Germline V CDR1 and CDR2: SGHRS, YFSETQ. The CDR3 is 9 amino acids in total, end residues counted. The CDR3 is CASSLANKT.